This TCR beta chain appears in the sequencing data of a study of T-cell reconstitution after alpha-beta-depleted transplantation in children. Study-level results: Fresh T-cell production supplied most of the T-cell counts and diversity seen one year after transplant. TCRbeta diversity was high at day 60 in some patients (a result of surviving recipient T cells and thymic progenitors). As was reported, about two months after transplant, alpha-beta T cells came from several hundred expanded graft clones.

TCRbeta library construction was performed incorporating unique molecular identifiers. TCRdb reprocessed the PCR reads with MiXCR, giving one entry per CDR3 protein. The top ten clones hold about 20% of a sample with 250,000 to 300,000 distinct CDR3 sequences, approximately 10% of them seen once. This clonotype was seen a handful of times. Its antigen remains unknown. J was trimmed by 7 bases and V by 3 bases; bases with no gene match: 12. From germline, CDR1 is SGHDT and CDR2 YYEEEE. The CDR3 sequence is 18 residues long. Sequencing was performed on peripheral blood, taken 180 days after TCRalphabeta/CD19-depleted stem cell transplant. This chain connects TRBV5-6 to TRBJ2-4; 14 positions match TRBD2. The clonotype comes from a male patient aged 2-10 years who had a stem cell transplant for chronic granulomatous disease, so the T cells may come from the graft donor. CDR3 DNA sequence: TGTGCCAGCAGCTCAACACGACTAGCGGGAGGGAGGAGGAACATTCAGTACTTC. It codes for CASSSTRLAGGRRNIQYF.